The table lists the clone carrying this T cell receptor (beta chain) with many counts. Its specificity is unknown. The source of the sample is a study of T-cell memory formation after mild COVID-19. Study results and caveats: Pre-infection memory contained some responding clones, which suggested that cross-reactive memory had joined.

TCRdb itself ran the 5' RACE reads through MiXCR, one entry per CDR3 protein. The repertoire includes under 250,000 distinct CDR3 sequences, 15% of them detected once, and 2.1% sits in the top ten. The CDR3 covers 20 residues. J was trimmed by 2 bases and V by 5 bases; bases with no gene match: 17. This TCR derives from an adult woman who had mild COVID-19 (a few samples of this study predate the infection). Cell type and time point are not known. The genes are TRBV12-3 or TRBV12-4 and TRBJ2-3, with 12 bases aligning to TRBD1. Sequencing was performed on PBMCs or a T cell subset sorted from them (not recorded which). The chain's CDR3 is CASSNRDRGLVRRTTDTQYF. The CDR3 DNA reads TGTGCCAGCAGTAACCGGGACAGGGGGCTTGTTCGTCGTACCACAGATACGCAGTATTTT.